The 31 T cell receptor beta chains given below trace back to one sample, sequenced in a study of blood T cell repertoires in COVID-19. Sequenced by immunoSEQ multiplex PCR; TCRdb stores in-frame clones only, minus some. The table lists some 260,000 clones, about 90% of them singletons. The sequenced material came from peripheral blood. These TCRs come from a woman between 65 and 79 years old with COVID-19, enrolled during active disease.

CDR3 region: CASGNSRVRGQFF. DNA of the CDR3: TGTGCTAGTGGTAACTCCCGGGTCCGAGGGCAGTTCTTC. This rearrangement joins TRBV12-5 to TRBJ2-1; no clear D. V lost 5 bases and J 12 bases, leaving 17 bases between the germline ends. CDR3 length: 13 residues. CDR1 is LGHNT and CDR2 is FRNRAP in the germline V gene.

The chain has TRBV11-3 and TRBJ2-7; no firm D call. CDR3 length: 13 residues. CDR1 and CDR2 (germline): SGHNT, YENEEA. V lost 7 bases, J lost 3 bases, and 13 bases lay in between. The CDR3 bases are TGTGCCAGCACCCCCAATTCAGGCTACGAGCAGTACTTC. The encoded protein is CASTPNSGYEQYF.

The chain joins TRBV30 to TRBJ2-1; 10 bases agree with TRBD2. Per the germline V gene, CDR1 is GTSNPN and CDR2 is SVGIG (reference sequence). The CDR3 covers 14 residues. With 5 bases clipped from V and 4 bases from J, the junction kept 5 bases outside the gene matches. The CDR3: CAWEAGGIYNEQFF. The CDR3 region has the DNA TGTGCCTGGGAAGCGGGAGGGATTTACAATGAGCAGTTCTTC.

V is TRBV27 and J is TRBJ2-3, with 7 bases aligning to TRBD2. The V and J ends lost 3 bases and 2 bases, in that order; junction bases with no gene match: 14. The germline V gene encodes CDR1 MNHEY and CDR2 SMNVEV (reference sequence). The CDR3 spans 18 residues. CDR3 sequence: CASSFGIASGFVTDTQYF. CDR3 sequence (DNA): TGTGCCAGCAGTTTCGGTATTGCTAGCGGTTTTGTCACAGATACGCAGTATTTT.

This clone is a singleton in its sample. V gene TRBV19 combines with J gene TRBJ1-4, with 7 positions matching TRBD1. V lost 5 bases to trimming and J lost 2 bases; unmatched junction nucleotides: 2. Germline V gene lookup returns CDR1 LNHDA and CDR2 SQIVND (reference sequence). This CDR3 comprises 14 residues. CDR3 DNA sequence: TGTGCCAGTAGTCCGACAGGGACTAATGAAAAACTGTTTTTT. It is translated as CASSPTGTNEKLFF.

The chain couples TRBV27 to TRBJ2-2, with 8 positions matching TRBD2. The J segment lost 4 bases and the V segment lost 3 bases, leaving 4 bases of the junction unmatched. CDR1 and CDR2 (germline): MNHEY, SMNVEV (reference sequence). This CDR3 spans 15 amino acids. In DNA form, the CDR3 reads TGTGCCAGCAGTTTCTCTAGCGGGCTCACCGGGGAGCTGTTTTTT. Amino acids: CASSFSSGLTGELFF.

The V gene is TRBV27, the J gene TRBJ1-2; D unresolved. Trimming pared 6 bases from V and 4 bases from J, leaving 18 bases between. CDR1 and CDR2 from the germline V gene are MNHEY and SMNVEV (reference sequence). The CDR3 length is 15 residues. CDR3 protein: CASRGSGVRVYGYTF. The CDR3 DNA sequence: TGTGCCAGCAGGGGATCCGGGGTCCGGGTCTATGGCTACACCTTC.

V is TRBV5-5 and J is TRBJ1-1; D is unresolved. Germline CDR1 is SGHKS and CDR2 is YYEKEE (reference sequence). CDR3 length: 12 residues. The V end was cut by 4 bases, the J end by 1 base, with 5 bases between. CDR3 coding DNA: TGTGCCAGCAGCCTTCGGAACACTGAAGCTTTCTTT. Translating it yields CASSLRNTEAFF.

V gene TRBV28 combines with J gene TRBJ1-5; weak D call: TRBD1 (6 bases). This CDR3 comprises 13 residues. V was trimmed by 10 bases and J by 3 bases, leaving 13 bases between them. Germline V gene sequence: CDR1 MDHEN, CDR2 SYDVKM. The CDR3 DNA is TGTGCCAAAAGGACAGATACCAATCAGCCCCAGCATTTT. Its protein is CAKRTDTNQPQHF.

This sequence joins TRBV27 and TRBJ1-3, with D possibly TRBD1 on 5 matching bases. Germline CDR1 reads MNHEY; CDR2 reads SMNVEV (reference sequence). The CDR3 has 14 residues. The ends were cut back, 6 bases at V and 9 bases at J, with 18 bases in the middle. The chain's CDR3 is CASRVGQGSGTIYF. In DNA form, the CDR3 reads TGTGCCAGCAGAGTTGGGCAGGGTAGTGGCACCATATATTTT.

The chain carries TRBV28 and TRBJ2-5, with 9 positions matching TRBD2. The CDR3 is made up of 13 amino acids. J gave up 4 bases and V 6 bases, and 3 bases lay outside the gene matches. CDR1 and CDR2 from the germline V gene are MDHEN and SYDVKM. CDR3 DNA sequence: TGTGCCAGCAGAGCGGGAGGTCGAGAGACCCAGTACTTC. Translation gives CASRAGGRETQYF.

This clone has only one observation. The CDR3 region is CASRQTGSYEQYF. For the CDR3, the DNA is TGTGCCAGCAGACAGACAGGCTCCTACGAGCAGTACTTC. The chain links TRBV28 to TRBJ2-7; D might be TRBD1 (6 bases). V was trimmed by 6 bases and J by 0 bases, leaving 9 bases between them. Germline V gene sequence: CDR1 MDHEN, CDR2 SYDVKM. The CDR3 length is 13 residues.

The V and J genes are TRBV19 and TRBJ1-6; tentative D call: TRBD1 (6 bases). This CDR3 region has 16 residues. Germline-derived CDR1 and CDR2 are LNHDA and SQIVND (reference sequence). V lost 3 bases to trimming and J lost 8 bases, with 17 bases between them. The CDR3 is CASSIYTVQGYSPLHF. CDR3 sequence (DNA): TGTGCCAGTAGTATTTATACGGTTCAGGGGTATTCACCCCTCCACTTT.

The chain joins TRBV3-1 (or the pseudogene TRBV3-2) to TRBJ1-6; 7 nucleotides match TRBD1. Looked up from germline, CDR1 is LGHDT and CDR2 is YNNKEL (reference sequence). V gave up 4 bases and J gave up 10 bases; unmatched junction bases: 10. CDR3 length: 15 amino acids. The CDR3 region is CASSRGVGGGSPLHF. CDR3 DNA: TGTGCCAGCAGCCGCGGGGTAGGGGGCGGATCACCCCTCCACTTT.

The J gene is TRBJ2-1, the V gene TRBV7-9, with 11 bases that match TRBD2. The CDR3 loop spans 14 amino acids. V dropped 4 bases and J dropped 8; count of bases not matched to a gene: 4. The germline V gene has CDR1 SEHNR and CDR2 FQNEAQ (reference sequence). CDR3 sequence: CASSSSGRPHEQFF. The DNA for the CDR3 is TGTGCCAGCAGCTCTAGCGGGAGGCCCCATGAGCAGTTCTTC.

CDR3 coding DNA: TGCGCCAGCAGCTTGGGGCAGGCCAATCAGCCCCAGCATTTT. Its protein product is CASSLGQANQPQHF. The chain couples TRBV5-1 to TRBJ1-5, with D uncertain. The V end was cut by 0 bases, the J end by 3 bases, with 7 bases between. The CDR3 has 14 residues. CDR1 is SGHRS and CDR2 is YFSETQ in the germline V gene.

The rearrangement links TRBV21-1 to TRBJ2-7; TRBD2, the D gene given by the table, was not confirmed from the DNA. TRBV21-1 is termed a pseudogene. The CDR3 contains 14 residues. The CDR3 region has the DNA TGTGCCAGCAGCAAACAGCCACTAGACTTCGAGCAGTACTTC. Residues: CASSKQPLDFEQYF.

This clone was seen only a few times. The chain carries TRBV10-3 and TRBJ1-6; no firm D call. Between the trimmed V and J ends, which lost 3 bases and 7 bases, there was a span of 4 bases. Germline lookup yields CDR1 ENHRY and CDR2 SYGVKD. The CDR3 contains 12 residues. Here the CDR3 reads CAISDRNSPLHF. CDR3 nucleotides: TGTGCCATCAGTGACAGGAATTCACCCCTCCACTTT.

The chain carries TRBV14 and TRBJ2-5; D is perhaps TRBD2 (6 bases). The CDR3 spans 15 residues. Trimming left V 5 bases short and J 5 bases short, with 18 bases between. CDR1 SGHDN and CDR2 FVKESK come from the germline V gene. The CDR3 coding sequence is TGTGCCAGCAGCAAGAATCTAGCGACGGTTGAGACCCAGTACTTC. The encoded protein is CASSKNLATVETQYF.

Remarks on this clone: This same CDR3 is encoded by further DNA sequences in the sample. This chain uses TRBV28 with TRBJ1-5; TRBD1 matches at 9 bases. Germline-derived CDR1 and CDR2 are MDHEN and SYDVKM. The CDR3 totals 14 residues. V lost 4 bases, J lost 5 bases, and 3 bases stayed unmatched. The CDR3 DNA reads TGTGCCAGCAGTTCGGGACAGGGTGATCAGCCCCAGCATTTT. Amino acid sequence: CASSSGQGDQPQHF.

The V gene is TRBV5-1, the J gene TRBJ1-6; 7 bases fit TRBD1. The CDR3 runs to 15 residues. The germline V gene has CDR1 SGHRS and CDR2 YFSETQ. The J segment lost 5 bases and the V segment lost 0 bases, leaving 2 bases of the junction unmatched. CDR3 nucleotide sequence: TGCGCCAGCAGCTTGGCTGGGACAGATAATTCACCCCTCCACTTT. It yields the protein CASSLAGTDNSPLHF.

As to this clone: A read error may account for a junction end that differs from germline. The chain joins TRBV7-9 to TRBJ2-2, with D perhaps TRBD2 (6 bases). The CDR3 covers 10 residues. The germline gives CDR1 SEHNR, CDR2 FQNEAQ (reference sequence). The CDR3 sequence is CASSTPGLNF. In DNA, the CDR3 is TGTGCCAGCAGCACACCGGGACTCAATTTT.

This chain's CDR3 is CASRQHRGGNQPQHF. DNA for the CDR3: TGTGCCAGCAGACAGCACAGGGGAGGCAATCAGCCCCAGCATTTT. The gene calls are TRBV25-1 and TRBJ1-5, with 7 bases matching TRBD1. CDR1 and CDR2 (germline): MGHDK, SYGVNS. The CDR3 covers 15 residues. Trimming took 6 bases from V and 2 from J; bases not matched to a gene: 7.

The gene calls are TRBV18 and TRBJ1-1, with TRBD1 matching 7 bases. The CDR3 runs 15 residues. The germline V gene has CDR1 KGHSH and CDR2 LQKENI. Trimming removed 2 bases from V and 0 bases from J; junction bases left unmatched: 3. The CDR3: CASSPIGTVNTEAFF. In nucleotides, the CDR3 is TGTGCCAGCTCACCAATTGGGACAGTGAACACTGAAGCTTTCTTT.

The chain is built from TRBV10-3 and TRBJ1-1; D is perhaps TRBD1 (6 bases). In germline, CDR1 is ENHRY, CDR2 SYGVKD. There are 12 residues in the CDR3. V was trimmed by 10 bases and J by 0 bases, leaving 9 bases between them. The CDR3 region is CATGTLNTEAFF. The DNA for the CDR3 is TGTGCCACTGGGACATTGAACACTGAAGCTTTCTTT.

The J gene is TRBJ1-5, the V gene TRBV19; D is unclear. Germline V gene lookup returns CDR1 LNHDA and CDR2 SQIVND (reference sequence). CDR3 length: 16 amino acids. The V gene lost 3 bases and the J gene lost 5 bases, with 17 bases spanning the gap. DNA for the CDR3: TGTGCCAGTAGTATTTTTACAGCCTGGGTTGATCAGCCCCAGCATTTT. This translates into CASSIFTAWVDQPQHF.

The rearrangement uses TRBV5-1 and TRBJ1-1; D is perhaps TRBD1 (6 bases). Germline CDR1 reads SGHRS; CDR2 reads YFSETQ. Between the trimmed V and J ends, which lost 0 bases and 5 bases, there was a span of 11 bases. CDR3 size: 14 residues. This chain's CDR3 is CASSLGGGYTEAFF. The CDR3 DNA is TGCGCCAGCAGCTTGGGCGGGGGCTATACTGAAGCTTTCTTT.

V gene TRBV27 combines with J gene TRBJ1-6, with TRBD1 as a possible D gene (6 bases). The CDR3 spans 15 residues. V was clipped by 7 bases and J by 5 bases, with 15 bases between them. Germline CDR1 reads MNHEY; CDR2 reads SMNVEV (reference sequence). CDR3 in DNA: TGTGCCAGCAACACGCTACAGGGCGATAATTCACCCCTCCACTTT. Its protein product is CASNTLQGDNSPLHF.

The J gene is TRBJ2-1, the V gene TRBV18; D is ambiguous. Trimming cost V 2 bases and J 4 bases, with 6 bases left between them. CDR1 is KGHSH, CDR2 LQKENI, per germline. The CDR3 has 13 residues. Written as DNA, the CDR3 is TGTGCCAGCTCACCATTAGCATACAATGAGCAGTTCTTC. It yields the protein CASSPLAYNEQFF.

The chain uses TRBV4-2 and TRBJ1-1; maybe TRBD1 (5 bases). Germline CDR1 LGHNA, CDR2 YNFKEQ. Trimming cost V 1 base and J 1 base, with 10 bases left between them. The CDR3 extends over 15 amino acids. For the CDR3, the DNA is TGTGCCAGCAGCCAAGGTGATAGGGGGAACACTGAAGCTTTCTTT. This encodes CASSQGDRGNTEAFF.

The V and J genes are TRBV7-2 and TRBJ1-4, with D perhaps TRBD1 (6 bases). Deletions cut 0 bases from V and 0 bases from J, with 11 bases between. The germline V gene has CDR1 SGHTA and CDR2 FQGNSA. The CDR3 sequence is 17 residues long. Here the CDR3 reads CASSLAGGGTTNEKLFF. The CDR3 coding sequence is TGTGCCAGCAGCTTAGCCGGGGGGGGCACAACTAATGAAAAACTGTTTTTT.